One T cell receptor beta chain is described in this entry. Its antigen is currently unknown. There are 15 residues in the CDR3. V shed 6 bases, J shed 3 bases, and the junction held 8 bases outside the gene matches. A sample-barcoded 5' primer and a J-beta primer mix were used in a second PCR of roughly 7 to 12 cycles. Via MiXCR, TCRdb re-called the 5' RACE reads, giving one row per CDR3 protein. This sample has 1,500,000 or so distinct CDR3 sequences, with 59% found just once. The data stem from a study of blood T cells in healthy people across ages. Points from the study as a whole: TCR beta diversity tracked closely with naive T cell percentage.

Each sample gave at least 6.5 million isolated PBMCs. Each sample yielded at least 6 micrograms of PBMC total RNA. Material for sequencing was blood. This sequence was found in a man younger than 30 in good health. The V call is TRBV12-3 or TRBV12-4, the J call TRBJ2-1, with 7 bases matching TRBD2. The CDR3 DNA is TGTGCCAGCAGCCAATTAGCGGGCCTCTACAATGAGCAGTTCTTC. It is translated as CASSQLAGLYNEQFF.